One and the same sample provided the 12 T cell receptor beta chains below, sequenced in a study of T cell repertoires in cytomegalovirus infection. No antigen has been assigned to these receptors. TCRdb re-analysed the reads in MiXCR, keeping a single row per CDR3 protein. Altogether 200,000 to 250,000 distinct CDR3 sequences are present, around two fifths being singletons, with the ten largest covering roughly three fifths. Here the sequenced sample was CD8+ T cells from cultured PBMCs, taken from culture after CMV antigen stimulation. The receptors were gathered from a human donor in good health (CMV status not recorded). Some clones in this sample may be carry-over from other donors' samples.

This chain links TRBV7-9 with TRBJ1-1, with D tentatively TRBD1 (6 bases). The CDR3 length is 14 residues. V lost 5 bases and J lost 4, with 14 bases in between. The germline gives CDR1 SEHNR, CDR2 FQNEAQ (reference sequence). Here the CDR3 reads CASSQEGVGTEAFF. CDR3 in DNA: TGTGCCAGCAGCCAAGAGGGGGTTGGCACTGAAGCTTTCTTT.

Worth noting for this clonotype: The junction departs from the called germline gene at one end, perhaps through a read error. V usage is TRBV10-3 and J usage is TRBJ2-1; D is perhaps TRBD1 (5 bases). There are 14 residues in the CDR3. Germline assignment: CDR1 ENHRY and CDR2 SYGVKD. CDR3 nucleotide sequence: TGTACCATCAGTGAGACAGCTTCCTACAATGAGCAGTTCTTC. Amino acids: CTISETASYNEQFF.

The chain links TRBV2 to TRBJ2-7; D remains unclear. Trimming cost V 1 base and J 3 bases, with 10 bases left between them. CDR1 is SNHLY, CDR2 FYNNEI, per germline. The CDR3 runs to 14 residues. CDR3 nucleotides: TGTGCCAGCAGTGAAGGACTGGTGCGCTACGAGCAGTACTTC. This encodes CASSEGLVRYEQYF. Using reference TRBV2 and TRBJ2-7 for the parts outside the CDR3, the full variable domain is EPEVTQTPSHQVTQMGQEVILRCVPISNHLYFYWYRQILGQKVEFLVSFYNNEISEKSEIFDDQFSVERPDGSNFTLKIRSTKLEDSAMYFCASSEGLVRYEQYFGPGTRLTVT.

The chain joins TRBV5-6 to TRBJ2-2, with no clear D. This CDR3 is 13 amino acids long. V shed 6 bases and J shed 1 base, with 7 bases lying between them. Germline values: CDR1 SGHDT, CDR2 YYEEEE. The CDR3 DNA reads as TGTGCCAGCACCGATTGGAACACCGGGGAGCTGTTTTTT. Translating gives CASTDWNTGELFF.

The rearrangement links TRBV27 to TRBJ2-1; 9 positions agree with TRBD1. The trim removed 6 bases at V and 4 bases at J, leaving 7 bases unmatched. The CDR3 spans 15 residues. CDR1 and CDR2 from the germline V gene are MNHEY and SMNVEV (reference sequence). The CDR3 here is CASSRDRALYNEQFF. In nucleotides, the CDR3 is TGTGCCAGCAGCAGGGACAGGGCCCTTTACAATGAGCAGTTCTTC.

This clonotype occurred once. This rearrangement joins TRBV12-3 or TRBV12-4 to TRBJ1-3, with D unresolved. V lost 7 bases, J lost 2 bases, and 15 bases lay in between. This CDR3 has 15 amino acids. In nucleotides, the CDR3 is TGTGCCAGCATGAGAGCCGCGGCCCCTGGAAACACCATATATTTT. It codes for CASMRAAAPGNTIYF.

CDR3 DNA sequence: TGTGCCAGCTCAGACCCCTCACAGACTAACAATGAGCAGTTCTTC. Residues: CASSDPSQTNNEQFF. The chain joins TRBV19 to TRBJ2-1, with D maybe TRBD2 (5 bases). With 9 bases removed from V and 5 bases from J, the gap between germline ends came to 20 bases. Germline assignment: CDR1 LNHDA and CDR2 SQIVND (reference sequence). The CDR3 is 15 amino acids.

This clonotype came up a few times. V and J are TRBV6-1 and TRBJ1-1; D is uncertain. Germline lookup yields CDR1 MNHNS and CDR2 SASEGT. V was pared by 5 bases and J by 0 bases, with 19 bases between. This CDR3 spans 17 amino acids. CDR3 amino acids: CASSYQEPLLMNTEAFF. In DNA form, the CDR3 reads TGTGCCAGCAGTTATCAGGAACCCCTTTTAATGAACACTGAAGCTTTCTTT.

Only one count was recorded for this clonotype. The V call is TRBV27, the J call TRBJ1-1; possibly TRBD1 for D (5 bases). The CDR3 runs to 17 residues. Trimming removed 5 bases at V and 1 base at J, with 20 bases between. The germline CDR1 and CDR2 sequences are MNHEY and SMNVEV (reference sequence). CDR3 DNA: TGTGCCAGCAGTACCGCCCAGCAGGGCTACACGAACACTGAAGCTTTCTTT. Its translation is CASSTAQQGYTNTEAFF.

The J gene is TRBJ2-1, the V gene TRBV7-2; weak D call: TRBD1 (6 bases). The CDR3 extends over 11 amino acids. V dropped 5 bases and J dropped 11 bases, with 10 bases sitting between them. CDR1 and CDR2 from the germline V gene are SGHTA and FQGNSA. This chain's CDR3 is CASSPGTQQFF. The DNA for the CDR3 is TGTGCCAGCAGCCCCGGGACACAGCAGTTCTTC.

The rearrangement joins TRBV28 to TRBJ2-2, with 12 bases that match TRBD2. CDR1 is MDHEN, CDR2 SYDVKM, per germline. This CDR3 is 18 amino acids long. V trimming: 4 bases; J trimming: 5 bases; junction bases outside the gene matches: 11. CDR3 nucleotide sequence: TGTGCCAGCAGTTATAGGCTAGCGGGAGGGCCGGTTACCGGGGAGCTGTTTTTT. Translating it yields CASSYRLAGGPVTGELFF.

This clonotype was recorded a few times. The V gene is TRBV7-3, the J gene TRBJ2-5; 8 nucleotides align to TRBD1. This CDR3 contains 14 residues. Trimming cost V 5 bases and J 1 base; bases outside gene matches: 3. Germline V lookup: CDR1 SGHTA, CDR2 FQGTGA. CDR3 coding DNA: TGTGCCAGCAGCCGTACAGGGGGCCAAGAGACCCAGTACTTC. Residues: CASSRTGGQETQYF.